This T cell receptor (beta chain) was documented in a study of T cells after yellow fever vaccination. V lost 4 bases and J 6 bases, leaving 17 bases between the germline ends. The CDR3 covers 15 residues. Germline V gene lookup returns CDR1 SGHRS and CDR2 YFSETQ. Production of TCR cDNA was by 5'RACE template switching, which also added a universal primer site and UMIs. TCRdb re-called the 5' RACE reads with MiXCR, one entry per CDR3 protein. In the table there are about 430,000 distinct CDR3 sequences, roughly a sixth of which are singletons. This clonotype has a handful of counts. The chain joins TRBV5-1 to TRBJ2-4, with a tentative D call TRBD1 (7 bases). The specimen was PBMCs, collected before the yellow fever booster vaccination. The TCR sequence derives from a man aged 18 to 30 who received the YFV17D yellow fever vaccine. The chain's CDR3 is CASSPLTGRGNIQYF. The DNA of the CDR3 is TGCGCCAGCAGCCCACTGACAGGGCGGGGAAACATTCAGTACTTC.